This T cell receptor beta chain was documented in a study of T cell responses to AZD1222 COVID-19 vaccine. Whole-study results and caveats: After two AZD1222 doses, spike-specific TCR breadth and depth rose versus day 0.

Using immunoSEQ multiplex PCR, the repertoire was profiled, and TCRdb retains in-frame clones only, with some absent. Here the sample spans some 130,000 clones, roughly nine tenths being singletons. Points on this clone: Its antigen is as yet unknown.

The receptor was isolated from an adult in good health. Sequenced here: peripheral blood, sampled on day 0 of AZD1222 vaccination.

The CDR3 DNA sequence: TGTGCCAGTAGTCCCCGCCGGTTAAGCCCGCCGAACACCGGGGAGCTGTTTTTT. It codes for CASSPRRLSPPNTGELFF. The rearrangement joins TRBV19 to TRBJ2-2; the D is unclear. The CDR3 sequence is 18 residues long. With 5 bases removed from V and 0 bases from J, the gap between germline ends came to 19 bases. Germline CDR1 is LNHDA and CDR2 is SQIVND (reference sequence).